This TCR beta chain was found in a study of cytomegalovirus exposure and HLA in healthy donors. The study, taken as a whole, reports: The productive fraction for most TCR beta V segments was about 90% or about 30% in an earlier analysis.

The primer mix had 60 Vbeta and 13 Jbeta primers. Assay used: immunoSEQ multiplex PCR; TCRdb lists only in-frame clones, some missing. The table counts about 48,000 clones; 5.5% to 7% lies in the top ten. In regard to this clone: Its cognate antigen is unknown.

CDR3 length: 15 amino acids. Trimming stripped 1 base from V and 3 bases from J, with 9 bases between. From germline, CDR1 is LNHNV and CDR2 YYDKDF (reference sequence). The material sequenced was PBMCs. This receptor was identified in a male donor in good health and CMV-seropositive. The chain is built from TRBV15 and TRBJ2-2; weak D call: TRBD2 (7 bases). The CDR3 loop reads CATSRVGGDTGELFF. CDR3 nucleotide sequence: TGTGCCACCAGCAGAGTAGGGGGGGACACCGGGGAGCTGTTTTTT.